The 7 T cell receptor beta chains in this list originate from one sample, sequenced in a study of read filtering for tumor transcriptome and immune sequencing. The library was built from roughly 400 ng RNA with molecular barcoded adaptors for alpha/delta and beta/gamma chains. MiXCR was run by TCRdb on the reads, yielding one entry per CDR3 protein. The repertoire holds some 15,000 distinct CDR3 sequences, with roughly 20% as singletons. Sequenced: a population of CD138-negative cells sorted from bone marrow. The receptor set was obtained from a donor at least 40 years old with multiple myeloma.

Many counts were recorded for this clonotype. The V call is TRBV4-1, the J call TRBJ2-3, with 9 bases aligning to TRBD2. The CDR3 is 15 amino acids. The V segment lost 4 bases and the J segment 1 base; nucleotides outside the gene matches: 3. The germline V gene encodes CDR1 MGHRA and CDR2 YSYEKL. In nucleotides, the CDR3 is TGCGCCAGCAGCCTGACTAGCGGTCGCACAGATACGCAGTATTTT. This sequence encodes CASSLTSGRTDTQYF.

This chain uses TRBV15 with TRBJ2-5; TRBD2 matches 7 bases. The CDR3 consists of 14 residues. Germline loops: CDR1 LNHNV, CDR2 YYDKDF (reference sequence). The V gene end was trimmed by 1 base and the J gene end by 4 bases; junction bases not matched to a gene: 3. The chain's CDR3 is CATSRGGGIETQYF. In DNA form, the CDR3 reads TGTGCCACCAGCAGAGGGGGAGGGATAGAGACCCAGTACTTC.

A note on this clonotype: It differs at one base from a far larger clone, so likely a read error. The rearrangement links TRBV10-3 to TRBJ2-1; D possibly corresponds to TRBD2 (5 bases). Germline-derived CDR1 and CDR2 are ENHRY and SYGVKD. The V end lost 11 bases, the J end lost 10 bases, and 21 bases lay between the germline ends. The CDR3 runs 13 residues. Written as DNA, the CDR3 is TGTGCCGTCGAAGGCCAGGACTCCTACGAGCAGTTCTTC. It translates to CAVEGQDSYEQFF.

Ten or more counts support this clonotype. The chain couples TRBV6-2 or TRBV6-3 to TRBJ1-1; D remains ambiguous. The CDR3 runs to 14 residues. V shed 3 bases and J shed 2 bases, with 10 bases lying between them. The germline CDR1 and CDR2 sequences are MNHEY and SVGEGT. Written as DNA, the CDR3 is TGTGCCAGCAGTTATCAGCTGGGCAACACTGAAGCTTTCTTT. It codes for CASSYQLGNTEAFF.

This clonotype was counted many times. This sequence joins TRBV5-8 and TRBJ2-3; 12 nucleotides match TRBD1. V trimming: 4 bases; J trimming: 5 bases; junction bases outside the gene matches: 5. CDR3 length equals 15 residues. The germline V gene has CDR1 SGHTS and CDR2 YDEGEE. The CDR3, as DNA: TGTGCCAGCAGCCCGGGACAGGGGGCGGTAGATACGCAGTATTTT. Protein sequence: CASSPGQGAVDTQYF.

A few counts support this clonotype. J is TRBJ2-7 and V is TRBV7-2; 7 bases are a match to TRBD2. The CDR3 is made up of 14 amino acids. V gave up 5 bases and J gave up 2 bases; unmatched junction bases: 6. Germline V gene data show CDR1 as SGHTA and CDR2 as FQGNSA. The CDR3 DNA reads as TGTGCCAGCAGCCCCCGGGACTACGCCTACGAGCAGTACTTC. Translating it yields CASSPRDYAYEQYF.

This clonotype was counted between two and nine times. This chain connects TRBV11-1 to TRBJ2-1; TRBD2 is a possible D gene (6 bases). The CDR3 covers 15 residues. The V gene lost 3 bases and the J gene lost 4 bases, with 13 bases spanning the gap. Per the germline V gene, CDR1 is SGHAT and CDR2 is FQDESV (reference sequence). CDR3 loop: CASSFPGLLYNEQFF. In DNA, the CDR3 is TGTGCCAGCAGCTTCCCGGGACTCCTTTACAATGAGCAGTTCTTC.